This passage covers 18 T cell receptor beta chains from one sample sequenced in a study of T cells in Graves' hyperthyroidism and ophthalmopathy. Researchers took RNA transcripts and amplified the TCR beta CDR3 regions from them. First-round RT-PCR targeting the TCR CDR3 was performed with the HTBI primer set. A single record per CDR3 protein comes from TCRdb applying MiXCR to the multiplex PCR reads. The data contain fewer than 850,000 distinct CDR3 sequences, approximately 15% of them seen just once; the ten biggest clones take up around 15%. Sequenced input: blood. The receptors were sampled from a man in his fifties or sixties with Graves' hyperthyroidism.

This clonotype occurred many times. The V and J genes are TRBV28 and TRBJ1-5; D is unresolved. The CDR3 is made up of 15 amino acids. Deletions cut 5 bases from V and 3 bases from J, with 14 bases between. Germline values: CDR1 MDHEN, CDR2 SYDVKM. As DNA, the CDR3 is TGTGCCAGCAGTCTGCGACGGACTGACAATCAGCCCCAGCATTTT. Its translation: CASSLRRTDNQPQHF.

This clonotype has a handful of counts. The chain links TRBV6-2 or TRBV6-3 to TRBJ2-7; 8 bases are a match to TRBD1. Germline-derived CDR1 and CDR2 are MNHEY and SVGEGT. The V and J ends lost 6 bases and 1 base, in that order; junction bases with no gene match: 17. There are 18 residues in the CDR3. In DNA form, the CDR3 reads TGTGCCAGCAGGCGAGACAGGGGACCCCTTTCTCCTTCCTACGAGCAGTACTTC. The encoded protein is CASRRDRGPLSPSYEQYF.

This clonotype was picked up many times. J is TRBJ2-6 and V is TRBV27; the D is unclear. The CDR3 contains 20 residues. Deletions cut 5 bases from V and 0 bases from J, with 23 bases between. Germline lookup yields CDR1 MNHEY and CDR2 SMNVEV (reference sequence). CDR3 protein: CASSLYGLSGLRSGANVLTF. The CDR3 nucleotides read TGTGCCAGCAGTCTTTATGGTTTATCCGGGCTACGCTCTGGGGCCAACGTCCTGACTTTC.

The rearrangement links TRBV3-1 to TRBJ1-1; D is possibly TRBD1 (5 bases). This CDR3 is built from 14 residues. V was trimmed by 3 bases and J by 1 base, leaving 9 bases between them. CDR1 and CDR2 (germline): LGHDT, YNNKEL (reference sequence). Here the CDR3 DNA reads TGTGCCAGCAGCCATAGGGGTACGAACACTGAAGCTTTCTTT. The encoded protein is CASSHRGTNTEAFF.

In its sample, this clonotype was seen many times. The chain joins TRBV18 to TRBJ2-5, with D possibly being TRBD2 (5 bases). V lost 3 bases and J 0 bases, leaving 8 bases between the germline ends. This CDR3 has 14 residues. Germline CDR1 and CDR2: KGHSH and LQKENI. CDR3 coding DNA: TGTGCCAGCTCACCGCCCGGGAACCAAGAGACCCAGTACTTC. It is translated as CASSPPGNQETQYF.

This clonotype was observed a few times. This chain joins TRBV10-2 and TRBJ2-2, with a tentative D call TRBD1 (6 bases). Germline V gene sequence: CDR1 WSHSY, CDR2 SAAADI. The CDR3 loop spans 17 amino acids. The V end was cut by 7 bases, the J end by 1 base, with 19 bases between. This CDR3 is CASTGRTEALNTGELFF. Here the CDR3 DNA reads TGCGCCAGCACGGGAAGGACAGAGGCCCTGAACACCGGGGAGCTGTTTTTT.

The sample holds many counts of this clonotype. J is TRBJ2-3 and V is TRBV28, with 11 bases lining up with TRBD2. V dropped 2 bases and J dropped 4; count of bases not matched to a gene: 5. CDR1 MDHEN and CDR2 SYDVKM come from the germline V gene. The CDR3 spans 16 residues. DNA for the CDR3: TGTGCCAGCAGTTTAGGTACTAGCGGGAGCCCAGATACGCAGTATTTT. This encodes CASSLGTSGSPDTQYF.

This clonotype came up many times. Here the CDR3 reads CSAPLGGREYNEQFF. The CDR3 nucleotides read TGCAGTGCCCCCCTCGGGGGGCGAGAATACAATGAGCAGTTCTTC. This rearrangement joins TRBV20-1 to TRBJ2-1, with D tentatively TRBD2 (7 bases). The germline V and J ends were trimmed by 6 bases and 4 bases, with 19 bases remaining between them. Germline V gene sequence: CDR1 DFQATT, CDR2 SNEGSKA (reference sequence). The CDR3 loop spans 15 amino acids.

This clonotype was counted many times. This CDR3 is CASATLRVTEAFF. The CDR3 nucleotides are TGTGCCAGCGCCACGTTACGGGTCACTGAAGCTTTCTTT. V gene TRBV12-3 or TRBV12-4 combines with J gene TRBJ1-1, with D uncertain. The ends were cut back, 8 bases at V and 4 bases at J, with 14 bases in the middle. The CDR3 is 13 amino acids.

The table lists this clonotype with many counts. V and J are TRBV7-9 and TRBJ2-7; 13 positions agree with TRBD2. The length of the CDR3 is 17 residues. CDR1 SEHNR and CDR2 FQNEAQ come from the germline V gene (reference sequence). Trimming cost V 4 bases and J 0 bases; bases outside gene matches: 6. CDR3 sequence (DNA): TGTGCCAGCAGCTCATGGGGGACTAGCGGGAACTCCTACGAGCAGTACTTC. Its translation is CASSSWGTSGNSYEQYF. Drawing the rest from reference TRBV7-9 and TRBJ2-7, the complete variable domain is DTGVSQNPRHKITKRGQNVTFRCDPISEHNRLYWYRQTLGQGPEFLTYFQNEAQLEKSRLLSDRFSAERPKGSFSTLEIQRTEQGDSAMYLCASSSWGTSGNSYEQYFGPGTRLTVT.

The chain has TRBV9 and TRBJ2-1; TRBD2 agrees at 9 bases. The CDR3 totals 17 residues. The junction had 5 bases not matched to a gene; V was cut back by 0 bases and J by 1 base. CDR1 and CDR2 (germline): SGDLS, YYNGEE. The CDR3 region has the DNA TGTGCCAGCAGCGTAGGCCTAGCGGGGACGTCCTACAATGAGCAGTTCTTC. Translating gives CASSVGLAGTSYNEQFF.

This clonotype was seen repeatedly, ten times or more. The J gene is TRBJ2-2, the V gene TRBV28; D uncertain. There are 13 residues in the CDR3. The V end was cut by 3 bases, the J end by 6 bases, with 8 bases between. CDR1 and CDR2 (germline): MDHEN, SYDVKM. CDR3 coding DNA: TGTGCCAGCAGTTTGTCAGCACCCGGGGAGCTGTTTTTT. Protein product: CASSLSAPGELFF.

The chain joins TRBV27 to TRBJ2-6; 8 nucleotides agree with TRBD1. J gave up 0 bases and V 1 base, and 11 bases lay outside the gene matches. Looked up from germline, CDR1 is MNHEY and CDR2 is SMNVEV (reference sequence). The CDR3 sequence is 20 residues long. The CDR3 sequence: CASSLWGPDRANSGANVLTF. DNA for the CDR3: TGTGCCAGCAGTTTATGGGGACCGGACAGGGCAAACTCTGGGGCCAACGTCCTGACTTTC.

This clonotype was counted a few times. The V and J genes are TRBV7-2 and TRBJ2-3; 12 nucleotides match TRBD2. The ends lost 0 bases at V and 5 bases at J; junction bases unmatched: 6. The CDR3 runs to 17 residues. Germline V gives CDR1 SGHTA, CDR2 FQGNSA. This CDR3 reads CASSLAPSGRAEDTQYF. CDR3 coding DNA: TGTGCCAGCAGCTTAGCGCCTAGCGGGAGGGCCGAAGATACGCAGTATTTT. Supplemented by reference TRBV7-2 and TRBJ2-3, the full variable domain reads GAGVSQSPSNKVTEKGKDVELRCDPISGHTALYWYRQSLGQGLEFLIYFQGNSAPDKSGLPSDRFSAERTGGSVSTLTIQRTQQEDSAVYLCASSLAPSGRAEDTQYFGPGTRLTVL.

There are a few counts of this clonotype. The rearrangement links TRBV18 to TRBJ1-5; no clear D. The CDR3 contains 12 residues. The germline V and J ends were trimmed by 3 bases and 6 bases, with 6 bases remaining between them. Germline loops: CDR1 KGHSH, CDR2 LQKENI. This CDR3 reads CASSPIPQPQHF. For the CDR3, the DNA is TGTGCCAGCTCACCTATTCCTCAGCCCCAGCATTTT. Full variable domain (rest looked up from reference TRBV18 and TRBJ1-5): NAGVMQNPRHLVRRRGQEARLRCSPMKGHSHVYWYRQLPEEGLKFMVYLQKENIIDESGMPKERFSAEFPKEGPSILRIQQVVRGDSAAYFCASSPIPQPQHFGDGTRLSIL.

This clonotype appeared many times. This chain links TRBV28 with TRBJ1-5, with a possible D match to TRBD1 (6 bases). Trimming took off 8 bases at V and 4 bases at J, with 12 bases between the two ends. This CDR3 is built from 13 residues. Germline CDR1 reads MDHEN; CDR2 reads SYDVKM. In nucleotides, the CDR3 is TGTGCCAGCCGAAACAGGGAGAATCAGCCCCAGCATTTT. Translated: CASRNRENQPQHF. The complete variable domain, with remaining parts taken from reference TRBV28 and TRBJ1-5, reads DVKVTQSSRYLVKRTGEKVFLECVQDMDHENMFWYRQDPGLGLRLIYFSYDVKMKEKGDIPEGYSVSREKKERFSLILESASTNQTSMYLCASRNRENQPQHFGDGTRLSIL.

This clonotype was recorded many times. The rearrangement joins TRBV20-1 to TRBJ2-1; no definite D call. The germline CDR1 and CDR2 sequences are DFQATT and SNEGSKA (reference sequence). V lost 0 bases and J lost 4, with 7 bases in between. This CDR3 spans 13 amino acids. CDR3 residues: CSARDSGYNEQFF. Here the CDR3 DNA reads TGCAGTGCTAGAGATTCTGGGTACAATGAGCAGTTCTTC.

This clonotype was seen many times. This chain links TRBV19 with TRBJ1-5; 8 nucleotides match TRBD1. The CDR3 is 14 residues long. From germline, CDR1 is LNHDA and CDR2 SQIVND (reference sequence). Trimming removed 7 bases from V and 6 bases from J; junction bases left unmatched: 8. CDR3 coding DNA: TGTGCCAGTACCCTTCGGCAGGGGGCTCAGCCCCAGCATTTT. It yields the protein CASTLRQGAQPQHF.